This T cell receptor (beta chain) derives from a study of T-cell reconstitution after alpha-beta-depleted transplantation in children. At least ten counts were recorded for this clonotype. Its target is unknown. V lost 5 bases to trimming and J lost 2 bases; unmatched junction nucleotides: 2. CDR3 length equals 14 residues. Germline lookup yields CDR1 SGHTA and CDR2 FQGNSA. Preparation of the TCRbeta library involved a method that used unique molecular identifiers. TCRdb passed the PCR reads through MiXCR, listing each CDR3 protein once. In the table there are some 840,000 distinct CDR3 sequences, 16% of which are singletons. Study-wide results and caveats: Newly produced T cells mostly provided counts and TCRbeta diversity after one year, as hyperexpanded clones declined.

Sequenced material: PBMCs, mostly from graft donor cells, taken 360 days after TCRalphabeta/CD19-depleted stem cell transplant. This receptor was identified in a male patient aged 10 to 17 who had a stem cell transplant for acute lymphoblastic leukemia, so the T cells may come from the graft donor. V and J are TRBV7-2 and TRBJ2-7; 11 bases match TRBD2. The DNA for the CDR3 is TGTGCCAGCAGCCGGACTAGCGGGCCCTACGAGCAGTACTTC. As protein: CASSRTSGPYEQYF.